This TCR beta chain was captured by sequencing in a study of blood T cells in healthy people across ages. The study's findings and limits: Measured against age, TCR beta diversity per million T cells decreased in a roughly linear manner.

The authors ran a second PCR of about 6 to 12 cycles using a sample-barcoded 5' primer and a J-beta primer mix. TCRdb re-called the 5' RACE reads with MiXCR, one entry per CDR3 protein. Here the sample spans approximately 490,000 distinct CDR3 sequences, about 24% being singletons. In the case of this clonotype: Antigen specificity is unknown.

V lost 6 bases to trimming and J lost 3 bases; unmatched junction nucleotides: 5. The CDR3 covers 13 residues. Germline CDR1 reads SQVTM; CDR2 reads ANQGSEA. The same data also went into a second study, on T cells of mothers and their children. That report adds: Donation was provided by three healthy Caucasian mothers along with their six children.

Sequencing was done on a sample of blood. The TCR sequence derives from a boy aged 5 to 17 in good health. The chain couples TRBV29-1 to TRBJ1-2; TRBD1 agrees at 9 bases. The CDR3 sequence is CSVSGQGHYGYTF. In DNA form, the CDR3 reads TGCAGCGTCTCGGGACAGGGCCACTATGGCTACACCTTC.